This TCR beta chain was documented in a study of beta chain features in type 1 diabetes. Background on the study: Sorted cells examined across all samples numbered some 98 million.

Study-level findings and limits: Shortening of TCRB CDR3s, moderate but significant, appeared in all four CD4+ subsets of Type 1 diabetes patients.

A single heparinised draw of about 100 mL on average was taken per donor. To note about this clone: The antigen remains undetermined.

cDNA synthesis used the whole RNA isolate, giving expressed TCRB sequences. The assay was immunoSEQ multiplex PCR, and TCRdb's table has in-frame clones only and misses some. This sample yields 130,000 or so clones, of which roughly 15% are seen a single time; over 2% belongs to the top ten. Germline lookup yields CDR1 GTSNPN and CDR2 SVGIG (reference sequence). After removal of 5 bases from V and 4 bases from J, the junction contained 17 bases not matched to a gene. The CDR3 has 16 residues. This sequence was found in a man aged 25 to 40 with type 1 diabetes. The chain is built from TRBV30 and TRBJ2-7; TRBD2 matches at 7 bases. Sample: central memory CD4+ T cells from blood. The CDR3 region is CAWGGQRGARNYEQYF. The CDR3 coding sequence is TGTGCCTGGGGCGGGCAGCGGGGCGCCCGTAATTACGAGCAGTACTTC.